This passage covers 12 T cell receptor beta chains from one sample sequenced in a study of CD8+CD57+ T cells in acquired aplastic anemia. The authors sequenced patients whose flow cytometry had shown CD8+CD57+ cell expansion. Researchers used genomic DNA as the template to profile TCR beta VDJ and CDR3. TCRdb re-derived calls from the reads in MiXCR, one entry per CDR3 protein. The profile shows about 470,000 distinct CDR3 sequences, about a third of them singletons. Sequencing was carried out using sorted CD4+, CD8+, or CD8+CD57+ T cells (not recorded which) from PBMCs. The receptors were sampled from a human donor with aplastic anemia.

To note about this clonotype: Since a much larger clone is just one base distant, this may be a read error. V and J are TRBV2 and TRBJ2-5; a weak D match, TRBD2 (5 bases). V lost 9 bases and J lost 0, with 17 bases in between. The CDR3 extends over 15 amino acids. The germline V gene encodes CDR1 SNHLY and CDR2 FYNNEI. The CDR3 spells CARARTPTYQETQYF. DNA for the CDR3: TGTGCCAGGGCCAGGACTCCCACCTACCAAGAGACCCAGTACTTC.

Regarding this clonotype: This clone may be a read error of a much larger clone one base away. V and J are TRBV14 and TRBJ1-2; D call uncertain. Trimming shortened V by 4 bases and J by 3 bases, and 24 bases separated the two germline ends. Germline CDR1 SGHDN, CDR2 FVKESK. The CDR3 is 18 residues long. The DNA for the CDR3 is TGTGCCAGCAGCCGGGAGGGCTCGCCACGCCCCCTGGACTATGGCTACACCTTC. It is translated as CASSREGSPRPLDYGYTF.

Turning to this clonotype: This sequence may be a read error, since a much larger clone differs from it by one base. The chain recombines TRBV20-1 with TRBJ2-7; 13 nucleotides align to TRBD2. CDR1 and CDR2 from the germline V gene are DFQATT and SNEGSKA (reference sequence). There are 14 residues in the CDR3. CDR3 in amino acids: CSARTSGSSYEPYF. Written as DNA, the CDR3 is TGCAGTGCGAGGACTAGCGGGAGCTCCTACGAGCCGTACTTC.

The chain has TRBV7-1 and TRBJ1-6, with D tentatively TRBD1 (6 bases). TRBV7-1 is known as an ORF, though its function is uncertain. V lost 3 bases to trimming and J lost 3 bases, with 24 bases between them. The CDR3 has 20 residues. CDR3 coding DNA: TGTGCCAGCAGCTCCCGGTTTGGCTTGACAGGCGCCTTCTATAATTCACCCCTCCACTTT. Its translation is CASSSRFGLTGAFYNSPLHF.

This clonotype has at least ten counts. The chain joins TRBV7-8 to TRBJ2-7; tentatively, D is TRBD1 (6 bases). CDR3 length: 16 residues. The germline CDR1 and CDR2 sequences are SGHVS and FQNEAQ. V was pared by 5 bases and J by 6 bases, with 23 bases between. Here the CDR3 DNA reads TGTGCCAGCAGCAAACGTTGGAACAGGGAACTGAGCGAGCAGTACTTC. Translating gives CASSKRWNRELSEQYF.

This clonotype was seen ten or more times. V and J are TRBV2 and TRBJ1-1, with a weak D call TRBD1 (6 bases). CDR1 SNHLY and CDR2 FYNNEI come from the germline V gene. The CDR3 extends over 15 amino acids. The ends were cut back, 1 base at V and 2 bases at J, with 11 bases in the middle. CDR3 loop: CASSEDRAGNTEAFF. The CDR3, as DNA: TGTGCCAGCAGTGAAGACAGGGCGGGAAACACTGAAGCTTTCTTT.

This clonotype was seen just once. The chain uses TRBV7-3 and TRBJ2-1; 7 nucleotides agree with TRBD2. After removal of 0 bases from V and 3 bases from J, the junction contained 5 bases not matched to a gene. The CDR3 contains 16 residues. CDR1 SGHTA and CDR2 FQGTGA come from the germline V gene. In DNA form, the CDR3 reads TGTGCCAGCAGCTTAACGATAGGCGGGGGCTACAATGAGCAGTTCTTC. Its translation is CASSLTIGGGYNEQFF.

This clonotype was seen at least ten times. V and J are TRBV20-1 and TRBJ1-6; weak D call: TRBD1 (5 bases). V was cut by 2 bases and J by 5 bases, with 13 bases left in between. Germline loops: CDR1 DFQATT, CDR2 SNEGSKA (reference sequence). The CDR3 is made up of 15 amino acids. CDR3 region: CSARPGTGHNSPLHF. CDR3 sequence (DNA): TGCAGTGCTAGACCCGGGACTGGGCATAATTCACCCCTCCACTTT.

This clonotype was seen at least ten times. The chain links TRBV12-3 or TRBV12-4 to TRBJ1-5; the D gene is possibly TRBD1 (5 bases). Trimming cost V 2 bases and J 7 bases, with 9 bases left between them. The CDR3 is 13 amino acids. CDR3 in DNA: TGTGCCAGCAGTTTAAGGGGACGACAGCCCCAGCATTTT. Protein: CASSLRGRQPQHF.

The chain uses TRBV12-3 or TRBV12-4 and TRBJ1-1; possible D gene TRBD1, 5 bases. V dropped 8 bases and J dropped 3 bases, with 34 bases sitting between them. This CDR3 has 20 amino acids. The CDR3 DNA reads TGTGCCAGCGACCCGGGGACGTGGGACCTCGGGGCGCAGAGGGACACTGAAGCTTTCTTT. Translated: CASDPGTWDLGAQRDTEAFF.

J is TRBJ2-2 and V is TRBV20-1, with a tentative D call TRBD2 (6 bases). This CDR3 has 15 amino acids. The germline CDR1 and CDR2 sequences are DFQATT and SNEGSKA (reference sequence). V was shortened by 1 base and J by 7 bases, with 16 bases between the two germline ends. CDR3 nucleotide sequence: TGCAGTGCTAGAGGGGCGGGGAGTACGGACGGGGAGCTGTTTTTT. The encoded protein is CSARGAGSTDGELFF.

This clonotype was recorded a few times. The rearrangement uses TRBV6-2 or TRBV6-3 and TRBJ1-1, with 7 positions matching TRBD1. This CDR3 has 16 amino acids. Germline V gene data show CDR1 as MNHEY and CDR2 as SVGEGT. The junction had 6 bases not matched to a gene; V was cut back by 2 bases and J by 0 bases. The CDR3 DNA reads TGTGCCAGCAGTTACGTTCGGACAGGCCTGAACACTGAAGCTTTCTTT. Its protein is CASSYVRTGLNTEAFF.